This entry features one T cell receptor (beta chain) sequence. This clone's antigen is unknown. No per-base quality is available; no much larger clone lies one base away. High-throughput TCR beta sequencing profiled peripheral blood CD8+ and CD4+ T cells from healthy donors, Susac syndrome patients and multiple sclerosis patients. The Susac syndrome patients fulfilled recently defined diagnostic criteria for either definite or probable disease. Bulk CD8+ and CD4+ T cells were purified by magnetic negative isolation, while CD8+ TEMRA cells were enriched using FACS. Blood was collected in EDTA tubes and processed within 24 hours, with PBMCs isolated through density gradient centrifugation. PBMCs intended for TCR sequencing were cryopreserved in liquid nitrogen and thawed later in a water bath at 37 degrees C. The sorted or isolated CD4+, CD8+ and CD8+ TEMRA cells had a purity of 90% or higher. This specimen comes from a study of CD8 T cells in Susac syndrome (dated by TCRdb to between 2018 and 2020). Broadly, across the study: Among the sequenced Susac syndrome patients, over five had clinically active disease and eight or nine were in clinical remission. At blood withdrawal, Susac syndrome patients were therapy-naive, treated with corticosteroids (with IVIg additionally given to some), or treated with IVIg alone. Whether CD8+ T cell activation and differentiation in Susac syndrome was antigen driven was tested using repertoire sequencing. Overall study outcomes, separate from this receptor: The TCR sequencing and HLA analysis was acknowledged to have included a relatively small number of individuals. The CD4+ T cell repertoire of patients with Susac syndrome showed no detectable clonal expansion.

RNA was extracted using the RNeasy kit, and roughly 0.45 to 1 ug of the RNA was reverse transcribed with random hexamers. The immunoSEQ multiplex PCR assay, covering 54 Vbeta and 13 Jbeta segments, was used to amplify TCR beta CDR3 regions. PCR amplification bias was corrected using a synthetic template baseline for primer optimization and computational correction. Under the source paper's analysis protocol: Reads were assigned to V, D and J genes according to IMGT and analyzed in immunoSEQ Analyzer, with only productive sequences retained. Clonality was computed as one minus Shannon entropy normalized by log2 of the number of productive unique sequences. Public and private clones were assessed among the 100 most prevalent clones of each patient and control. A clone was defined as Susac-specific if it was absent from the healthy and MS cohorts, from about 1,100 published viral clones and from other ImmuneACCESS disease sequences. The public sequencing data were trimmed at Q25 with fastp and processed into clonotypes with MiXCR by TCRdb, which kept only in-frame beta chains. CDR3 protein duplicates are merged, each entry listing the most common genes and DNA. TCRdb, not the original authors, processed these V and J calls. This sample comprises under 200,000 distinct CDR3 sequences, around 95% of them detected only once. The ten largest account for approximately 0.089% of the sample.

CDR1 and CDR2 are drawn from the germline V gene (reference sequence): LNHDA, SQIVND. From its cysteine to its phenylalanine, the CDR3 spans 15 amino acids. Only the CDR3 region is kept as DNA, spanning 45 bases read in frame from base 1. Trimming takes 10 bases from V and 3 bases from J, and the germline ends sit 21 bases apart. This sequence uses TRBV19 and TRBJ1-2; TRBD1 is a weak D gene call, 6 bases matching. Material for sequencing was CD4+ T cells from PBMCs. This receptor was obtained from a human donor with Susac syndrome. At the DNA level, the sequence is TGTGCCACCACCCGGGGGCGTCTTCGAGACTATGGCTACACCTTC. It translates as CATTRGRLRDYGYTF.